The clone carrying this T cell receptor (beta chain) showed up many times. Tagging with unique molecular identifiers was applied to individual cDNA molecules. Via MiXCR, TCRdb re-called the 5' RACE reads, giving one row per CDR3 protein. The table includes more than 45,000 distinct CDR3 sequences, roughly 5.3% detected once. This CDR3 contains 15 residues. CDR1 and CDR2 (germline): SGHVS, FQNEAQ. V was pared by 5 bases and J by 3 bases, with 13 bases between. The data derive from a study of early T cells in non-severe SARS-CoV-2 infection. Overall study context: Unsorted whole blood bulk RNA was sequenced, with unpaired chains.

The sample was whole blood. The TCR sequence derives from an adult who was a healthcare worker with PCR-confirmed SARS-CoV-2 infection or an uninfected control (not recorded which). V gene TRBV7-8 combines with J gene TRBJ1-4; D is perhaps TRBD1 (6 bases). In nucleotides, the CDR3 is TGTGCCAGCAGCCCTACAGGGTCGGCTAATGAAAAACTGTTTTTT. Its protein product is CASSPTGSANEKLFF.